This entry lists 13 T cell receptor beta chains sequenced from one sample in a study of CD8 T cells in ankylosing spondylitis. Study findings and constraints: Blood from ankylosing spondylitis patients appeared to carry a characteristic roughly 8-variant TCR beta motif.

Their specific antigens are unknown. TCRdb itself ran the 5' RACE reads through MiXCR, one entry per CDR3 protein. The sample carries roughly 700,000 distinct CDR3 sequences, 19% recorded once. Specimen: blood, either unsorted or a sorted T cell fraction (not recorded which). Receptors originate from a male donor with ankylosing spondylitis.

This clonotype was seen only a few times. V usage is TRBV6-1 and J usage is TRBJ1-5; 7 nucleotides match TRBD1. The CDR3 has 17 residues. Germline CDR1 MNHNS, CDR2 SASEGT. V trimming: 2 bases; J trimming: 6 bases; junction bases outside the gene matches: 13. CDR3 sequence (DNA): TGTGCCAGCAGTGAAAAGGGCGGGGCAGGGGGTACTCAGCCCCAGCATTTT. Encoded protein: CASSEKGGAGGTQPQHF.

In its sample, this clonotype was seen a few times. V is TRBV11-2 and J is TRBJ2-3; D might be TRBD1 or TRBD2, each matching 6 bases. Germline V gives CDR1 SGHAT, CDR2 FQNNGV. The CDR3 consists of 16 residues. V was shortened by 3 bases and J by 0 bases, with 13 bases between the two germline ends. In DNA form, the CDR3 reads TGTGCCAGCAGCTTCGTAACAGGGACTAGCACAGATACGCAGTATTTT. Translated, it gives CASSFVTGTSTDTQYF.

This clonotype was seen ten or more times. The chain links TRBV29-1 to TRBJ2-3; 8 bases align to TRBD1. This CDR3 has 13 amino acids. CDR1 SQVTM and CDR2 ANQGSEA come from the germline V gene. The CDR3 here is CSYDRGATDTQYF. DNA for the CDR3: TGCAGTTACGACAGGGGAGCGACAGATACGCAGTATTTT.

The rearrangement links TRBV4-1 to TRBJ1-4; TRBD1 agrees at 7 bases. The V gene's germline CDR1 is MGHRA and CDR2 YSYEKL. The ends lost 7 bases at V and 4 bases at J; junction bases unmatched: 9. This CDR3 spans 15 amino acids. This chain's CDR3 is CASTDPGQNNEKLFF. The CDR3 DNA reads TGCGCCAGCACCGATCCGGGACAGAATAATGAAAAACTGTTTTTT.

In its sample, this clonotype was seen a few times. CDR3 nucleotides: TGTGCCAGCAGCGCCAGGGATAATTCACCCCTCCACTTT. The encoded protein is CASSARDNSPLHF. The rearrangement links TRBV9 to TRBJ1-6; a weak D match, TRBD1 (5 bases). V was trimmed by 3 bases and J by 5 bases, leaving 6 bases between them. The CDR3 length is 13 residues. The V gene's germline CDR1 is SGDLS and CDR2 YYNGEE.

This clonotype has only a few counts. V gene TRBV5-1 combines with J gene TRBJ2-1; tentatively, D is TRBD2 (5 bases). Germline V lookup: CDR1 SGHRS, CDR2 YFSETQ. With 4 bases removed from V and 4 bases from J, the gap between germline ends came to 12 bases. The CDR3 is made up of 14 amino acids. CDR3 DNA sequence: TGCGCCAGCAGCCCCGCGGAGGCGTACAATGAGCAGTTCTTC. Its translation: CASSPAEAYNEQFF.

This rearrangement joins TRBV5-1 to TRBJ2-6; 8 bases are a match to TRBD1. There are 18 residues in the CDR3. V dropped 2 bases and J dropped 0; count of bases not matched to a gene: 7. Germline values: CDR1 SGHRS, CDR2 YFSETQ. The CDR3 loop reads CASSFRDRPSSGANVLTF. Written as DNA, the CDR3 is TGCGCCAGCAGCTTCCGGGACAGGCCCTCCTCTGGGGCCAACGTCCTGACTTTC.

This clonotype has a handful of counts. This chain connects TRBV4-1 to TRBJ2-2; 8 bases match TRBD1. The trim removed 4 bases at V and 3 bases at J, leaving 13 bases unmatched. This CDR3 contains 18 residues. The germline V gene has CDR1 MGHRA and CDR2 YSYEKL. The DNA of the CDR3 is TGCGCCAGCAGCCCTAAGGACAGGGCAACTACTTACACCGGGGAGCTGTTTTTT. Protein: CASSPKDRATTYTGELFF.

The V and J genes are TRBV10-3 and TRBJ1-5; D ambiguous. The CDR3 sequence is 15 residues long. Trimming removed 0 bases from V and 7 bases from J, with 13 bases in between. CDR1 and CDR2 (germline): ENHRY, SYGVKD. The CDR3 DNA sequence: TGTGCCATCAGTGAGTCGTTGGTCTTGGGGCAGCCCCAGCATTTT. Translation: CAISESLVLGQPQHF.

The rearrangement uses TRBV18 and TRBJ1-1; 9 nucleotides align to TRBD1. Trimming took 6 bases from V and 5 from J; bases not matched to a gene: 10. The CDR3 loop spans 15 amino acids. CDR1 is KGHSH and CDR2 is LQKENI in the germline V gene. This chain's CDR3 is CASSKQGAGYTEAFF. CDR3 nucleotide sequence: TGTGCCAGCTCGAAACAGGGGGCTGGTTATACTGAAGCTTTCTTT.

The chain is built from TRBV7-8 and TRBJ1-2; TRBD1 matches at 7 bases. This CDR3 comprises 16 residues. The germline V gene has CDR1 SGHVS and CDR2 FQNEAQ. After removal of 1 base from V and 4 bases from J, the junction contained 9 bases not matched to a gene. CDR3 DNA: TGTGCCAGCAGCTTAGGCAGACAGGGTAAAAGCTATGGCTACACCTTC. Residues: CASSLGRQGKSYGYTF.

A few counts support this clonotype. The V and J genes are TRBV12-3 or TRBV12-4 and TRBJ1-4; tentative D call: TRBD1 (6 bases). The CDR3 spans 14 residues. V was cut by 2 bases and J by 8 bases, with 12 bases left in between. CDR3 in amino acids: CASSLSLGGEKLFF. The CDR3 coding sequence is TGTGCCAGCAGTTTAAGCTTAGGGGGGGAAAAACTGTTTTTT.

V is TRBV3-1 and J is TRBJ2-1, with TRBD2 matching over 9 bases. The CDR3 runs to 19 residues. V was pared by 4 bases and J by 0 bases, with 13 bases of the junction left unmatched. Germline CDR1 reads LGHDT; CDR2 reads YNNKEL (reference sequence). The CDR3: CASSPQGSGGPYSYNEQFF. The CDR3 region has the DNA TGTGCCAGCAGCCCCCAGGGTAGCGGGGGCCCCTACTCCTACAATGAGCAGTTCTTC.